The 17 T cell receptor beta chains reported below all come from one sample, sequenced in a study of identical twins. TCRdb called the 5' RACE reads again in MiXCR, with one record for every CDR3 protein. This sample has some 900,000 distinct CDR3 sequences, with more than 9% found just once. Another study also made use of these data, one on yellow fever vaccine responses in identical twins.

The source material was PBMCs. The receptors shown here come from a woman younger than 35 in good health.

The rearrangement joins TRBV5-1 to TRBJ2-3, with 7 nucleotides matching TRBD1. Trimming at V came to 0 bases and at J to 6 bases, leaving 16 bases not matched to a gene. Germline V gives CDR1 SGHRS, CDR2 YFSETQ. The CDR3 contains 18 residues. The CDR3 reads CASSLGLWIRGQTDTQYF. Written as DNA, the CDR3 is TGCGCCAGCAGCTTGGGTCTTTGGATCCGGGGACAGACGGATACGCAGTATTTT.

The genes are TRBV14 and TRBJ1-1, with a possible D match to TRBD1 (6 bases). The CDR3 runs 13 residues. Trimming removed 3 bases at V and 6 bases at J, with 11 bases between. Germline V gene sequence: CDR1 SGHDN, CDR2 FVKESK. CDR3 nucleotides: TGTGCCAGCAGCCAGACACAGGGAGCTGAAGCTTTCTTT. Encoded protein: CASSQTQGAEAFF. The full variable domain, rest sourced from reference TRBV14 and TRBJ1-1, is EAGVTQFPSHSVIEKGQTVTLRCDPISGHDNLYWYRRVMGKEIKFLLHFVKESKQDESGMPNNRFLAERTGGTYSTLKVQPAELEDSGVYFCASSQTQGAEAFFGQGTRLTVV.

This clonotype was seen repeatedly, ten times or more. The chain is built from TRBV2 and TRBJ2-1; TRBD2 agrees at 8 bases. The CDR3 is 18 amino acids. Trimming took 10 bases from V and 1 from J; bases not matched to a gene: 18. The germline V gene encodes CDR1 SNHLY and CDR2 FYNNEI. Written as DNA, the CDR3 is TGTGCCATTAGCCCAGCGGGGGACCACGAGTGGTCCTACAATGAGCAGTTCTTC. This gives the protein CAISPAGDHEWSYNEQFF. The variable domain in full, completed from reference TRBV2 and TRBJ2-1, reads EPEVTQTPSHQVTQMGQEVILRCVPISNHLYFYWYRQILGQKVEFLVSFYNNEISEKSEIFDDQFSVERPDGSNFTLKIRSTKLEDSAMYFCAISPAGDHEWSYNEQFFGPGTRLTVL.

This clonotype came up a few times. The chain uses TRBV5-1 and TRBJ2-5; D unresolved. Trimming stripped 1 base from V and 0 bases from J, with 13 bases between. Germline values: CDR1 SGHRS, CDR2 YFSETQ. There are 16 residues in the CDR3. DNA for the CDR3: TGCGCCAGCAGCTTGATGGGTCAGTCCAACCAAGAGACCCAGTACTTC. It specifies CASSLMGQSNQETQYF.

The chain recombines TRBV29-1 with TRBJ2-2; 8 positions match TRBD2. Germline loops: CDR1 SQVTM, CDR2 ANQGSEA. Trimming removed 5 bases from V and 4 bases from J; junction bases left unmatched: 3. CDR3 size: 13 residues. CDR3 region: CSVRSGITGELFF. In DNA form, the CDR3 reads TGCAGCGTTCGTAGCGGGATCACCGGGGAGCTGTTTTTT.

This chain links TRBV12-3 or TRBV12-4 with TRBJ2-7; unclear D gene. CDR3 length: 14 residues. V lost 3 bases to trimming and J lost 1 base, with 10 bases between them. This CDR3 reads CASSFGTFSYEQYF. CDR3 nucleotides: TGTGCCAGCAGTTTTGGTACTTTTTCCTACGAGCAGTACTTC.

In regard to this clonotype: Germline and junction disagree at one end, which may indicate a read error. The J gene is TRBJ2-1, the V gene TRBV20-1; perhaps TRBD2 as D (6 bases). Germline CDR1 DFQATT, CDR2 SNEGSKA (reference sequence). The CDR3 consists of 19 residues. CDR3 nucleotides: TGCTGTGCTAGAGATCCCGCTGGGGGGACTCCGAGCTCCTACAATGAGCAGTTCTTC. Protein: CCARDPAGGTPSSYNEQFF.

This clonotype was counted ten times or more. The chain recombines TRBV7-9 with TRBJ2-1; the match to TRBD1 covers 9 bases. The CDR3 extends over 14 amino acids. V dropped 10 bases and J dropped 7; count of bases not matched to a gene: 11. Germline assignment: CDR1 SEHNR and CDR2 FQNEAQ (reference sequence). CDR3 sequence reads: CAILTGTGSNEQFF. DNA for the CDR3: TGTGCCATCCTCACCGGGACAGGGTCGAATGAGCAGTTCTTC.

This chain uses TRBV4-1 with TRBJ1-2, with D unclear. Germline lookup yields CDR1 MGHRA and CDR2 YSYEKL. Between the trimmed V and J ends, which lost 3 bases and 0 bases, there was a span of 8 bases. There are 14 residues in the CDR3. This CDR3 is CASSHTTANYGYTF. The CDR3 nucleotides are TGCGCCAGCAGCCACACCACAGCTAACTATGGCTACACCTTC.

In its sample, this clonotype was seen a few times. This chain connects TRBV29-1 to TRBJ1-1, with 8 bases identical to TRBD1. With 7 bases clipped from V and 9 bases from J, the junction kept 13 bases outside the gene matches. The CDR3 sequence is 13 residues long. Germline CDR1 SQVTM, CDR2 ANQGSEA. The CDR3, as DNA: TGCAGCGCCAAAGGACAGGGTCTAGTACAAGCTTTCTTT. The encoded protein is CSAKGQGLVQAFF.

The chain joins TRBV7-9 to TRBJ1-2, with D possibly TRBD1 on 5 matching bases. CDR3 length: 15 residues. The ends were cut back, 5 bases at V and 6 bases at J, with 19 bases in the middle. Germline V gene sequence: CDR1 SEHNR, CDR2 FQNEAQ (reference sequence). CDR3 in DNA: TGTGCCAGCAGCCTCGACCTCAGGGAAGGCCATGGCTACACCTTC. This gives the protein CASSLDLREGHGYTF.

This clonotype was recorded at least ten times. This chain uses TRBV6-1 with TRBJ2-1, with 11 bases aligning to TRBD2. The trim removed 6 bases at V and 2 bases at J, leaving 6 bases unmatched. Germline V gives CDR1 MNHNS, CDR2 SASEGT. CDR3 length equals 16 residues. The CDR3 sequence: CASRRGTSGPYNEQFF. In DNA form, the CDR3 reads TGTGCCAGCAGACGCGGGACTAGCGGACCCTACAATGAGCAGTTCTTC.

V gene TRBV20-1 combines with J gene TRBJ2-3; possibly TRBD2 for D (7 bases). V gave up 5 bases and J gave up 1 base, with 19 bases separating them. Germline V gene data show CDR1 as DFQATT and CDR2 as SNEGSKA (reference sequence). CDR3 length: 16 residues. This chain's CDR3 is CSAHRTGGHRTDTQYF. The CDR3 DNA is TGCAGTGCTCATAGAACGGGGGGACACCGCACAGATACGCAGTATTTT.

This clonotype was counted only a few times. The V call is TRBV6-1, the J call TRBJ2-2, with a tentative D call TRBD1 (6 bases). The germline V gene encodes CDR1 MNHNS and CDR2 SASEGT. The V end lost 6 bases, the J end lost 4 bases, and 9 bases lay between the germline ends. The CDR3 runs 13 residues. CDR3 in DNA: TGTGCCAGCAGGGGACAAGGCACCGGGGAGCTGTTTTTT. This encodes CASRGQGTGELFF.

The rearrangement joins TRBV7-9 to TRBJ2-3; D is ambiguous. CDR1 is SEHNR and CDR2 is FQNEAQ in the germline V gene (reference sequence). V lost 7 bases and J lost 1, with 12 bases in between. The CDR3 is 14 amino acids. CDR3 sequence (DNA): TGTGCCAGCACCCCGACCCTGGGCACAGATACGCAGTATTTT. Residues: CASTPTLGTDTQYF. Full variable domain (remainder filled in from reference TRBV7-9 and TRBJ2-3): DTGVSQNPRHKITKRGQNVTFRCDPISEHNRLYWYRQTLGQGPEFLTYFQNEAQLEKSRLLSDRFSAERPKGSFSTLEIQRTEQGDSAMYLCASTPTLGTDTQYFGPGTRLTVL.

The chain combines TRBV15 with TRBJ2-2; D possibly corresponds to TRBD2 (6 bases). Between the trimmed V and J ends, which lost 1 base and 7 bases, there was a span of 16 bases. Germline V gives CDR1 LNHNV, CDR2 YYDKDF (reference sequence). CDR3 length: 16 residues. CDR3 in amino acids: CATSRGVTGVVGELFF. The DNA for the CDR3 is TGTGCCACCAGCAGAGGAGTAACGGGAGTTGTCGGGGAGCTGTTTTTT.

This clonotype was seen a handful of times. CDR3 in DNA: TGTGCCAGCAGCCAGATTACCGAGGGTGAAAAACTGTTTTTT. Its protein is CASSQITEGEKLFF. The J gene is TRBJ1-4, the V gene TRBV6-1; no reliable D call. Germline V gene lookup returns CDR1 MNHNS and CDR2 SASEGT. Between the trimmed V and J ends, which lost 6 bases and 7 bases, there was a span of 15 bases. The CDR3 consists of 14 residues.